The 23 T cell receptor beta chains reported below all come from one sample, sequenced in a study of blood T cell repertoires in COVID-19. Produced via immunoSEQ multiplex PCR; TCRdb's table is partial and in-frame only. The sample has over 250,000 clones; 89% are singletons. Sequenced: peripheral blood. These TCRs come from a man in his fifties with acute or convalescent COVID-19.

The chain uses TRBV19 and TRBJ1-6, with TRBD1 matching over 9 bases. The CDR3 runs to 15 residues. The V gene's germline CDR1 is LNHDA and CDR2 SQIVND (reference sequence). The V and J ends lost 1 base and 8 bases, in that order; junction bases with no gene match: 3. The CDR3 protein is CASSIGDRVYSPLHF. As DNA, the CDR3 is TGTGCCAGTAGTATAGGGGACAGGGTGTATTCACCCCTCCACTTT.

The V gene is TRBV9, the J gene TRBJ1-2; D might be TRBD1 (6 bases). From germline, CDR1 is SGDLS and CDR2 YYNGEE. The CDR3 consists of 15 residues. Trimming left V 0 bases short and J 4 bases short, with 13 bases between. The CDR3 sequence is CASSVGTGTTYGYTF. CDR3 DNA: TGTGCCAGCAGCGTAGGTACAGGGACGACCTATGGCTACACCTTC.

J is TRBJ2-3 and V is TRBV29-1; 7 nucleotides line up with TRBD2. Trimming cost V 4 bases and J 3 bases; bases outside gene matches: 7. The CDR3 extends over 14 amino acids. The germline gives CDR1 SQVTM, CDR2 ANQGSEA. The CDR3 region is CSVGVGGWTDTQYF. The CDR3 nucleotides read TGCAGCGTTGGAGTCGGGGGGTGGACAGATACGCAGTATTTT.

The table lists this clone with a count of one. V usage is TRBV5-1 and J usage is TRBJ2-3, with 14 nucleotides matching TRBD2. V shed 3 bases and J 3 bases; nucleotides not matched to a gene: 12. Germline V lookup: CDR1 SGHRS, CDR2 YFSETQ. CDR3 length: 19 amino acids. The CDR3 DNA reads as TGCGCCAGCAGCTCATCATTTCCCGGGACTAGCGGGGGAACAGATACGCAGTATTTT. Translation: CASSSSFPGTSGGTDTQYF.

This clone was seen at least ten times. V and J are TRBV6-5 and TRBJ2-2; 7 nucleotides match TRBD2. CDR1 and CDR2 from the germline V gene are MNHEY and SVGAGI. This CDR3 contains 14 residues. V lost 7 bases and J lost 8; bases outside the gene matches: 10. The CDR3 sequence is CASTDGLAVGELFF. The CDR3 DNA sequence: TGTGCCAGCACCGACGGGCTAGCGGTTGGGGAGCTGTTTTTT.

The rearrangement uses TRBV13 and TRBJ2-3, with D possibly being TRBD1 (5 bases). CDR3 size: 12 residues. The germline V gene has CDR1 PRHDT and CDR2 FYEKMQ (reference sequence). V was clipped by 1 base and J by 6 bases, with 5 bases between them. The CDR3 sequence is CASSLAGDTQYF. The CDR3 nucleotides are TGTGCCAGCAGCTTAGCAGGGGATACGCAGTATTTT.

V is TRBV20-1 and J is TRBJ2-1; unclear D gene. Deletions cut 3 bases from V and 8 bases from J, with 17 bases between. CDR3 length: 14 residues. CDR1 and CDR2 (germline): DFQATT, SNEGSKA (reference sequence). CDR3 loop: CSASGLLFIDEQFF. The CDR3, as DNA: TGCAGTGCTAGTGGGCTTCTCTTTATCGATGAGCAGTTCTTC.

This chain uses TRBV5-1 with TRBJ2-7; 12 bases line up with TRBD1. Germline CDR1 reads SGHRS; CDR2 reads YFSETQ. V was clipped by 0 bases and J by 5 bases; unmatched bases: 3. This CDR3 has 15 amino acids. CDR3 coding DNA: TGCGCCAGCAGCTTGGGGGACAGGGGGCTGCACGAGCAGTACTTC. Translating gives CASSLGDRGLHEQYF.

This sequence joins TRBV18 and TRBJ1-4, with D unresolved. The V end lost 3 bases, the J end lost 7 bases, and 12 bases lay between the germline ends. The CDR3 runs 14 residues. CDR1 is KGHSH, CDR2 LQKENI, per germline. The CDR3 DNA reads TGTGCCAGCTCACCTGAGAGTGGAGTTGAAAAACTGTTTTTT. Translation: CASSPESGVEKLFF. Based on the CDR3 plus reference TRBV18 and TRBJ1-4, the full variable domain is NAGVMQNPRHLVRRRGQEARLRCSPMKGHSHVYWYRQLPEEGLKFMVYLQKENIIDESGMPKERFSAEFPKEGPSILRIQQVVRGDSAAYFCASSPESGVEKLFFGSGTQLSVL.

V gene TRBV12-5 combines with J gene TRBJ1-5, with 8 bases lining up with TRBD1. This CDR3 comprises 15 residues. Germline CDR1 LGHNT, CDR2 FRNRAP. V lost 2 bases and J lost 9; bases outside the gene matches: 9. The CDR3 is CASGLLDVQGAPQHF. The CDR3 nucleotides are TGTGCTAGTGGTTTGTTAGATGTGCAGGGGGCGCCCCAGCATTTT.

This chain uses TRBV5-1 with TRBJ2-3; D not certain. The V and J ends lost 0 bases and 0 bases respectively, with 23 bases between them. The CDR3 is 20 residues long. Per the germline V gene, CDR1 is SGHRS and CDR2 is YFSETQ. CDR3 sequence (DNA): TGCGCCAGCAGCTTGGAGCCCCCTAGAGAGGTCCATTCTAGCACAGATACGCAGTATTTT. Its translation is CASSLEPPREVHSSTDTQYF.

The J gene is TRBJ1-1, the V gene TRBV14; D ambiguous. CDR1 is SGHDN and CDR2 is FVKESK in the germline V gene. Between the trimmed V and J ends, which lost 2 bases and 4 bases, there was a span of 8 bases. The CDR3 is 13 amino acids. CDR3 sequence reads: CASSQIPGTEAFF. DNA of the CDR3: TGTGCCAGCAGCCAAATACCGGGCACTGAAGCTTTCTTT.

This chain links TRBV11-2 with TRBJ1-3; 8 bases line up with TRBD1. The CDR3 loop spans 17 amino acids. Trimming at V came to 3 bases and at J to 0 bases, leaving 7 bases not matched to a gene. Germline V gene data show CDR1 as SGHAT and CDR2 as FQNNGV. This chain's CDR3 is CASSLDRTGPSGNTIYF. The CDR3 DNA sequence: TGTGCCAGCAGCTTGGACAGGACAGGGCCCTCTGGAAACACCATATATTTT.

The chain has TRBV11-2 and TRBJ2-5; D perhaps matches TRBD2 (5 bases). V gave up 5 bases and J gave up 5 bases, with 9 bases separating them. The germline V gene encodes CDR1 SGHAT and CDR2 FQNNGV. This CDR3 region has 12 residues. CDR3 region: CASSHREETQYF. CDR3 bases: TGTGCCAGCAGCCATAGGGAGGAGACCCAGTACTTC. The full variable domain, its missing parts supplied by reference TRBV11-2 and TRBJ2-5, is EAGVAQSPRYKIIEKRQSVAFWCNPISGHATLYWYQQILGQGPKLLIQFQNNGVVDDSQLPKDRFSAERLKGVDSTLKIQPAKLEDSAVYLCASSHREETQYFGPGTRLLVL.

This sequence joins TRBV19 and TRBJ2-3, with D possibly TRBD1 on 6 matching bases. The germline V gene encodes CDR1 LNHDA and CDR2 SQIVND (reference sequence). Trimming stripped 6 bases from V and 0 bases from J, with 16 bases between. The CDR3 loop spans 16 amino acids. The CDR3 reads CASRPTGTTSTDTQYF. In DNA, the CDR3 is TGTGCCAGTAGACCCACCGGGACAACTAGCACAGATACGCAGTATTTT.

The CDR3 spells CASIRDFDVGELFF. Here the CDR3 DNA reads TGTGCCAGCATCCGGGACTTCGACGTCGGGGAGCTGTTTTTT. The V and J genes are TRBV2 and TRBJ2-2, with D tentatively TRBD2 (6 bases). This CDR3 has 14 amino acids. The V gene's germline CDR1 is SNHLY and CDR2 FYNNEI. V was cut by 7 bases and J by 7 bases, with 16 bases left in between. The whole variable domain, filled in from reference TRBV2 and TRBJ2-2, reads EPEVTQTPSHQVTQMGQEVILRCVPISNHLYFYWYRQILGQKVEFLVSFYNNEISEKSEIFDDQFSVERPDGSNFTLKIRSTKLEDSAMYFCASIRDFDVGELFFGEGSRLTVL.

This clone was recorded once. The J gene is TRBJ2-2, the V gene TRBV12-3 or TRBV12-4; D ambiguous. The CDR3 contains 12 residues. V gave up 6 bases and J gave up 6 bases, with 8 bases separating them. DNA of the CDR3: TGTGCCAGCAGCTCCGTTCCCGGGGAGCTGTTTTTT. This translates into CASSSVPGELFF.

The V and J genes are TRBV4-1 and TRBJ2-2; D may be TRBD2 (7 bases). Germline V CDR1 and CDR2: MGHRA, YSYEKL. This CDR3 has 17 residues. V was clipped by 0 bases and J by 1 base, with 12 bases between them. The CDR3: CASSQDPGGGNTGELFF. The CDR3 coding sequence is TGCGCCAGCAGCCAAGATCCGGGGGGCGGGAACACCGGGGAGCTGTTTTTT.

The J gene is TRBJ1-1, the V gene TRBV3-1 (or the pseudogene TRBV3-2); D ambiguous. The CDR3 has 12 residues. Trimming left V 4 bases short and J 8 bases short, with 11 bases between. Germline V gene lookup returns CDR1 LGHDT and CDR2 YNNKEL (reference sequence). The CDR3 protein is CASSPLGGEAFF. The CDR3 DNA sequence: TGTGCCAGCAGCCCATTAGGAGGGGAAGCTTTCTTT.

The chain combines TRBV6-2 or TRBV6-3 with TRBJ2-7, with D hard to call. This CDR3 has 14 residues. Trimming shortened V by 5 bases and J by 3 bases, and 14 bases separated the two germline ends. CDR1 MNHEY and CDR2 SVGEGT come from the germline V gene. CDR3 nucleotide sequence: TGTGCCAGCAGTCATACACCCAACCACTACGAGCAGTACTTC. It encodes CASSHTPNHYEQYF.

The chain carries TRBV5-1 and TRBJ1-5; D uncertain. Germline lookup yields CDR1 SGHRS and CDR2 YFSETQ. V lost 0 bases, J lost 4 bases, and 8 bases lay in between. The CDR3 has 14 amino acids. The CDR3: CASSLEPANQPQHF. The CDR3 DNA sequence: TGCGCCAGCAGCTTGGAGCCTGCGAATCAGCCCCAGCATTTT.

The CDR3 nucleotides are TGTGCCAGCAGTTATGGGGGCGAAAAACTGTTTTTT. Protein product: CASSYGGEKLFF. The chain employs TRBV6-6 and TRBJ1-4; D perhaps matches TRBD1 (6 bases). Germline V gives CDR1 MNHNY, CDR2 SVGAGI (reference sequence). The length of the CDR3 is 12 residues. The V and J ends lost 3 bases and 8 bases respectively, with 7 bases between them.

The V gene is TRBV7-9, the J gene TRBJ2-3; the match to TRBD2 covers 9 bases. The junction had 0 bases not matched to a gene; V was cut back by 1 base and J by 1 base. CDR3 length: 15 amino acids. Germline-derived CDR1 and CDR2 are SEHNR and FQNEAQ (reference sequence). As DNA, the CDR3 is TGTGCCAGCAGCTTAGAGCGGGGGGGCACAGATACGCAGTATTTT. Translated: CASSLERGGTDTQYF. Full variable domain (outside the CDR3, taken from reference TRBV7-9 and TRBJ2-3): DTGVSQNPRHKITKRGQNVTFRCDPISEHNRLYWYRQTLGQGPEFLTYFQNEAQLEKSRLLSDRFSAERPKGSFSTLEIQRTEQGDSAMYLCASSLERGGTDTQYFGPGTRLTVL.